This TCR beta chain was retrieved from a study of cytomegalovirus exposure and HLA in healthy donors. Study-wide results and caveats: In vitro work confirmed that a few CMV-associated chains recognize CMV antigens.

All donors participated as healthy donors of bone marrow. In regard to this clone: Its specificity is not known.

The PCR was carried out with 60 Vbeta primers and 13 Jbeta primers. Original handling: Later, about 80 million unique TCR beta chains were counted in an analysis, and roughly 11 million of them were shared. Sequenced by immunoSEQ multiplex PCR; TCRdb stores in-frame clones only, minus some. V and J calls and clone size are copied from that table; D and trimming were computed from the DNA. This table holds tens of thousands of clones, 60% to 85% found once. The TCR sequence derives from a woman aged 40 to 50 in good health and CMV-seropositive. Sequencing was done on a sample of PBMCs.

CDR3 amino acids: CASSQELGGLGETQYF. The CDR3 DNA sequence: TGTGCCAGCAGCCAAGAATTAGGGGGCCTCGGGGAGACCCAGTACTTC. The rearrangement uses TRBV14 and TRBJ2-5, with 7 bases lining up with TRBD1. This CDR3 has 16 residues. Trimming at V came to 0 bases and at J to 5 bases, leaving 9 bases not matched to a gene. Per germline, CDR1 SGHDN and CDR2 FVKESK.